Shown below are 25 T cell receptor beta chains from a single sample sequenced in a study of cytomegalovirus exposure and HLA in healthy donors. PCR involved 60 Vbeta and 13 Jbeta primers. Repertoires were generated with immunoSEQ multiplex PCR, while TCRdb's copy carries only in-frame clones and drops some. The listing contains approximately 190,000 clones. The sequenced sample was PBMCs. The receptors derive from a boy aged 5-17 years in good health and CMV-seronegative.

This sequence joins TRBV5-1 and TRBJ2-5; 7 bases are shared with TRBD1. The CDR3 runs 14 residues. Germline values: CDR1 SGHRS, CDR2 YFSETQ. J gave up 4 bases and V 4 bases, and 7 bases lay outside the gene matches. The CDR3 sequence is CASSNPTGSETQYF. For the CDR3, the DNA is TGCGCCAGCAGCAACCCGACAGGGTCAGAGACCCAGTACTTC.

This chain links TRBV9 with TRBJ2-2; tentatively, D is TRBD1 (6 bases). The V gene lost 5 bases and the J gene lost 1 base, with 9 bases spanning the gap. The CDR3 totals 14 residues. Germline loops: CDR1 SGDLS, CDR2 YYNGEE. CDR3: CASSGGENTGELFF. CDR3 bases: TGTGCCAGCAGTGGGGGCGAGAACACCGGGGAGCTGTTTTTT. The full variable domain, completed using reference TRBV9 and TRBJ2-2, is DSGVTQTPKHLITATGQRVTLRCSPRSGDLSVYWYQQSLDQGLQFLIQYYNGEERAKGNILERFSAQQFPDLHSELNLSSLELGDSALYFCASSGGENTGELFFGEGSRLTVL.

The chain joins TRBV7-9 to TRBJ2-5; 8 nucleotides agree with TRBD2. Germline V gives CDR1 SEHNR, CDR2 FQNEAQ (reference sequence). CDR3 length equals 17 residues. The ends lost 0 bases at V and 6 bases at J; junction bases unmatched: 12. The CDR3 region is CASSLALTPGGGQTQYF. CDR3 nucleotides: TGTGCCAGCAGCTTAGCGCTAACTCCAGGCGGGGGGCAGACCCAGTACTTC. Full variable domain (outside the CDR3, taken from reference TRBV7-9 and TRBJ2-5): DTGVSQNPRHKITKRGQNVTFRCDPISEHNRLYWYRQTLGQGPEFLTYFQNEAQLEKSRLLSDRFSAERPKGSFSTLEIQRTEQGDSAMYLCASSLALTPGGGQTQYFGPGTRLLVL.

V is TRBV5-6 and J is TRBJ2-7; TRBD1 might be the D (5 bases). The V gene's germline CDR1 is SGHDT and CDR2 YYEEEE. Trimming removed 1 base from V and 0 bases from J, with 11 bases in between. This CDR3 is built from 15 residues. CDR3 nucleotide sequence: TGTGCCAGCAGCTTGAGGGGCTCCCTCTCCTACGAGCAGTACTTC. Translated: CASSLRGSLSYEQYF.

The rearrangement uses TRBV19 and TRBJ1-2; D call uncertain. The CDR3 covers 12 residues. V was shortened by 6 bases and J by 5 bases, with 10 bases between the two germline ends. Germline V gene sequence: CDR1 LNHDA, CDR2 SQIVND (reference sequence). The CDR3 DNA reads TGTGCCAGTAGCCGGCAGGCTTATGGCTACACCTTC. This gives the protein CASSRQAYGYTF.

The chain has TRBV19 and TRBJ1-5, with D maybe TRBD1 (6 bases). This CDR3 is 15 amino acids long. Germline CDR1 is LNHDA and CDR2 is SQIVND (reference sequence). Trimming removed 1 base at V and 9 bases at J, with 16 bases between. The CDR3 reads CASSIAGAPFGPQHF. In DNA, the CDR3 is TGTGCCAGTAGTATAGCAGGGGCCCCCTTTGGGCCCCAGCATTTT. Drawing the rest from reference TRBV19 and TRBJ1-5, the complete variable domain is DGGITQSPKYLFRKEGQNVTLSCEQNLNHDAMYWYRQDPGQGLRLIYYSQIVNDFQKGDIAEGYSVSREKKESFPLTVTSAQKNPTAFYLCASSIAGAPFGPQHFGDGTRLSIL.

The CDR3 nucleotides are TGTGCCAGCAGTTACAGGGTTTATGACCATGAGCAGTTCTTC. Translating gives CASSYRVYDHEQFF. This chain connects TRBV27 to TRBJ2-1; TRBD1 is a possible D gene (6 bases). The CDR3 totals 14 residues. Germline values: CDR1 MNHEY, CDR2 SMNVEV (reference sequence). V lost 4 bases, J lost 8 bases, and 15 bases lay in between.

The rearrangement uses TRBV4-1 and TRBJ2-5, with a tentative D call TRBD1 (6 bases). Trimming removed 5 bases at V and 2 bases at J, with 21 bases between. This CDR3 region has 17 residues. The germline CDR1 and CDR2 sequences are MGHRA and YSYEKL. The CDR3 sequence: CASSFRDRRLSQETQYF. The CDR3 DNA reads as TGCGCCAGCAGCTTCCGAGACAGGAGACTCTCTCAAGAGACCCAGTACTTC.

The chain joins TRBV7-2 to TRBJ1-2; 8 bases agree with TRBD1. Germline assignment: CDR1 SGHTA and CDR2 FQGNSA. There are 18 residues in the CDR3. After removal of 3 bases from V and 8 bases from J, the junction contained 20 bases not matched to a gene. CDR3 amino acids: CASSLGSGTGVFPPGYTF. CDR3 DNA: TGTGCCAGCAGCTTGGGGTCCGGGACAGGAGTCTTCCCTCCAGGCTACACCTTC.

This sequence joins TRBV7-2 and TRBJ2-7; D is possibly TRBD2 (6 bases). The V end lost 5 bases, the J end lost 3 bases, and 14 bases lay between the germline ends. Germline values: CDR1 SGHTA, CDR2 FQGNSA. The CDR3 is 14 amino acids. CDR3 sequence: CASSPRGAYYEQYF. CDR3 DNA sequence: TGTGCCAGCAGCCCGCGGGGAGCATACTACGAGCAGTACTTC. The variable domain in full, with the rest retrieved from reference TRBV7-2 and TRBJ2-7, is GAGVSQSPSNKVTEKGKDVELRCDPISGHTALYWYRQSLGQGLEFLIYFQGNSAPDKSGLPSDRFSAERTGGSVSTLTIQRTQQEDSAVYLCASSPRGAYYEQYFGPGTRLTVT.

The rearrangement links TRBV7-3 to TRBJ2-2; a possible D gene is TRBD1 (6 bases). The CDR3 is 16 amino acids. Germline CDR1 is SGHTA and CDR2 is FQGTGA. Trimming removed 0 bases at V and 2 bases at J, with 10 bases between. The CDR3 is CASSLTFRGNTGELFF. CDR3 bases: TGTGCCAGCAGCTTAACCTTCAGGGGCAACACCGGGGAGCTGTTTTTT.

CDR3 residues: CASSLRTISNTGELFF. CDR3 sequence (DNA): TGTGCCAGCAGCTTGAGGACAATCTCTAACACCGGGGAGCTGTTTTTT. V and J are TRBV5-8 and TRBJ2-2; possibly TRBD1 for D (5 bases). CDR3 length equals 16 residues. Germline CDR1 SGHTS, CDR2 YDEGEE. Trimming took off 1 base at V and 2 bases at J, with 12 bases between the two ends.

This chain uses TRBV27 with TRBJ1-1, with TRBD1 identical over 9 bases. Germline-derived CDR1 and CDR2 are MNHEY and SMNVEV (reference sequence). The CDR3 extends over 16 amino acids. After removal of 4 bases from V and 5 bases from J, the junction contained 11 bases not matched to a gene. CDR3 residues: CASSSGLTGGMTEAFF. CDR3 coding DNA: TGTGCCAGCAGTTCCGGACTGACAGGGGGGATGACTGAAGCTTTCTTT.

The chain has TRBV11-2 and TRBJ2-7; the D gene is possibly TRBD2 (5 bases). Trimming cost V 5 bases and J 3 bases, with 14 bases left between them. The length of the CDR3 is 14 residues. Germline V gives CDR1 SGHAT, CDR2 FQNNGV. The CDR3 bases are TGTGCCAGCAGCATGGGGAGAGCCCTCTACGAGCAGTACTTC. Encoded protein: CASSMGRALYEQYF.

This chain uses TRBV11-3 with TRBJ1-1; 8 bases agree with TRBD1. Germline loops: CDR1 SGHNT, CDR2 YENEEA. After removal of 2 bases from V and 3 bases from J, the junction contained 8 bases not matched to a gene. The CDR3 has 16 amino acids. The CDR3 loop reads CASSLPRQGMDTEAFF. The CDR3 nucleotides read TGTGCCAGCAGCTTACCTAGACAGGGGATGGACACTGAAGCTTTCTTT. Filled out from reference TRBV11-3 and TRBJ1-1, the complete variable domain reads EAGVVQSPRYKIIEKKQPVAFWCNPISGHNTLYWYLQNLGQGPELLIRYENEEAVDDSQLPKDRFSAERLKGVDSTLKIQPAELGDSAVYLCASSLPRQGMDTEAFFGQGTRLTVV.

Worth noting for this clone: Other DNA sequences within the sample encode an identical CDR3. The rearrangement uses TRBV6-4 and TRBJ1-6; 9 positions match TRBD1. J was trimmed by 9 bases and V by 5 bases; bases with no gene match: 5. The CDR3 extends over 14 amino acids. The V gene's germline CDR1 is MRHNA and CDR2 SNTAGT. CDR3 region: CASSRDREFSPLHF. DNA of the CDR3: TGTGCCAGCAGTCGGGACAGGGAATTTTCACCCCTCCACTTT.

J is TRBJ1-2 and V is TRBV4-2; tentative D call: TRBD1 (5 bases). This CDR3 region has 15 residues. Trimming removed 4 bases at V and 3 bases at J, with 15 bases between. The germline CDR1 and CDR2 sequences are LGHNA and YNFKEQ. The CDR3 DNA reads TGTGCCAGCAGCCCCGCCCCCGACAGAGACTATGGCTACACCTTC. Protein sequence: CASSPAPDRDYGYTF.

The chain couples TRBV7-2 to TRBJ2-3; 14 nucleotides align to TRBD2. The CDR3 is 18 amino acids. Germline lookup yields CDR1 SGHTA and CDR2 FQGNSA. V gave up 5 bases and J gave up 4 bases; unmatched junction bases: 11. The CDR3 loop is CASSPTSGGAILPDTQYF. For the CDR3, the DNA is TGTGCCAGCAGCCCGACTAGCGGGGGGGCGATCCTCCCAGATACGCAGTATTTT. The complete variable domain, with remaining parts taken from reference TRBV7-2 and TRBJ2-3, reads GAGVSQSPSNKVTEKGKDVELRCDPISGHTALYWYRQSLGQGLEFLIYFQGNSAPDKSGLPSDRFSAERTGGSVSTLTIQRTQQEDSAVYLCASSPTSGGAILPDTQYFGPGTRLTVL.

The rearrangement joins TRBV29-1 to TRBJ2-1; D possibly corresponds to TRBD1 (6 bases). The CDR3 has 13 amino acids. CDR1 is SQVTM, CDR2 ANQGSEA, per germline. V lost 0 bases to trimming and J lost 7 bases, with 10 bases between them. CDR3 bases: TGCAGCGTTGAAGAGCGGACAGTGAATGAGCAGTTCTTC. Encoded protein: CSVEERTVNEQFF.

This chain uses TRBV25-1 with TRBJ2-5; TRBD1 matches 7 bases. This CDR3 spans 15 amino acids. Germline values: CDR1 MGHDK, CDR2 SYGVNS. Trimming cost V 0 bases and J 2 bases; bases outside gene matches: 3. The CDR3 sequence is CASSEYRGQQETQYF. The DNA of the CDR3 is TGTGCCAGCAGTGAATACCGGGGACAGCAAGAGACCCAGTACTTC. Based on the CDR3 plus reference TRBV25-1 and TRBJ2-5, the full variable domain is EADIYQTPRYLVIGTGKKITLECSQTMGHDKMYWYQQDPGMELHLIHYSYGVNSTEKGDLSSESTVSRIRTEHFPLTLESARPSHTSQYLCASSEYRGQQETQYFGPGTRLLVL.

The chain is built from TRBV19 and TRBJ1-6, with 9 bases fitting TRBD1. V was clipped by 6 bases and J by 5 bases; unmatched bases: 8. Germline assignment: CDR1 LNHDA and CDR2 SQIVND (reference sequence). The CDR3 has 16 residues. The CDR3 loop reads CASSRQGDGNNSPLHF. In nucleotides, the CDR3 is TGTGCCAGTAGCCGACAGGGGGATGGTAATAATTCACCCCTCCACTTT.

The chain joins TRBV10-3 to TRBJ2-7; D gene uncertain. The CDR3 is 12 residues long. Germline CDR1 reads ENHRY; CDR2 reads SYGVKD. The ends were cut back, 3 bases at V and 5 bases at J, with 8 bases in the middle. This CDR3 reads CAISDSPHEQYF. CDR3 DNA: TGTGCCATCAGTGATAGTCCCCACGAGCAGTACTTC.

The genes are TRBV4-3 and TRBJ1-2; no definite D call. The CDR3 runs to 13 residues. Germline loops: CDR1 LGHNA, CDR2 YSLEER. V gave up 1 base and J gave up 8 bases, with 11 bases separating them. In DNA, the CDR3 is TGCGCCAGCAGCCAAGGTGCGGGGTACGGCTACACCTTC. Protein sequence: CASSQGAGYGYTF.

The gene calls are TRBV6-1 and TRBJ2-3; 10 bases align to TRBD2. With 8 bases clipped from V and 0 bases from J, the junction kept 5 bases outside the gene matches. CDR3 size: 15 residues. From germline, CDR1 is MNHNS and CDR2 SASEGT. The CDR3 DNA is TGTGCCAGCGGACTAGCGGACTCTAGCACAGATACGCAGTATTTT. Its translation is CASGLADSSTDTQYF.

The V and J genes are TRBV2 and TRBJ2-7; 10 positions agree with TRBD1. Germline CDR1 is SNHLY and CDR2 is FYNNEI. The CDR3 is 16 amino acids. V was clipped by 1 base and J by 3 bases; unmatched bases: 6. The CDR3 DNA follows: TGTGCCAGCAGTGAAGAGGCCGGGACAGGGGACTACGAGCAGTACTTC. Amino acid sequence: CASSEEAGTGDYEQYF.